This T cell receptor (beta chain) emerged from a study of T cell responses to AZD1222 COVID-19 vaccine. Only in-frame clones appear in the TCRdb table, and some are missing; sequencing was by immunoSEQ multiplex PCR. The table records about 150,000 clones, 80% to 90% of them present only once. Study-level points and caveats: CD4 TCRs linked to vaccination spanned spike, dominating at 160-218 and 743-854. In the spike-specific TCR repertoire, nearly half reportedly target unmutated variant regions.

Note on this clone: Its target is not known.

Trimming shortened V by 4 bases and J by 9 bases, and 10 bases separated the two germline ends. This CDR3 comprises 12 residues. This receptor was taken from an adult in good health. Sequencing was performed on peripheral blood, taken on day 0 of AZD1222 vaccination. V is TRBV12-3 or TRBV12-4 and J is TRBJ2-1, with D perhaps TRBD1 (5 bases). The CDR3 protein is CASSSVRVEQFF. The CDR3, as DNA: TGTGCCAGCAGTTCGGTCAGGGTTGAGCAGTTCTTC.